This entry lists 8 T cell receptor beta chains sequenced from one sample in a study of blood T cell repertoires in COVID-19. Assay: immunoSEQ multiplex PCR; the TCRdb copy retains only in-frame clones and omits some. The table lists about 220,000 clones, 88% of them singletons. Sequenced sample: PBMCs or T cells enriched from blood (not recorded which). These receptor sequences come from a woman between 50 and 59 years old with acute COVID-19.

DNA for the CDR3: TGTGCCAGCAGCTCAGGACTTAACACCGGGGAGCTGTTTTTT. It specifies CASSSGLNTGELFF. V usage is TRBV5-6 and J usage is TRBJ2-2; D possibly corresponds to TRBD2 (5 bases). The V gene's germline CDR1 is SGHDT and CDR2 YYEEEE. The ends were cut back, 3 bases at V and 2 bases at J, with 8 bases in the middle. This CDR3 is 14 amino acids long.

This clone has a single count. The chain's CDR3 is CASRRAGSTEAFF. For the CDR3, the DNA is TGTGCCAGCAGGAGGGCGGGAAGCACTGAAGCTTTCTTT. This chain joins TRBV28 and TRBJ1-1; D remains ambiguous. Trimming removed 6 bases at V and 4 bases at J, with 12 bases between. The germline V gene has CDR1 MDHEN and CDR2 SYDVKM. This CDR3 contains 13 residues.

The chain recombines TRBV4-1 with TRBJ1-1; D is unresolved. Per the germline V gene, CDR1 is MGHRA and CDR2 is YSYEKL. The CDR3 loop spans 14 amino acids. The V end was cut by 1 base, the J end by 3 bases, with 9 bases between. The CDR3 DNA is TGCGCCAGCAGCCAAGTCGGGTCGGACACTGAAGCTTTCTTT. This codes for CASSQVGSDTEAFF.

This sequence joins TRBV4-1 and TRBJ2-1, with 11 bases identical to TRBD2. Germline trimming cut 4 bases from V and 6 bases from J; bases unmatched to any gene: 5. The CDR3 is made up of 15 amino acids. Germline CDR1 reads MGHRA; CDR2 reads YSYEKL. This CDR3 is CASSPLAGALNEQFF. Written as DNA, the CDR3 is TGCGCCAGCAGCCCACTAGCGGGAGCTCTCAATGAGCAGTTCTTC.

This rearrangement joins TRBV2 to TRBJ1-5, with a tentative D call TRBD1 (5 bases). Trimming stripped 8 bases from V and 6 bases from J, with 26 bases between. In germline, CDR1 is SNHLY, CDR2 FYNNEI. The CDR3 runs 17 residues. The CDR3 is CASQWSESSGRGQPQHF. DNA of the CDR3: TGTGCCAGCCAGTGGTCTGAATCGTCAGGGCGGGGTCAGCCCCAGCATTTT.

This clone came up once. The chain links TRBV7-2 to TRBJ2-7; tentatively, D is TRBD2 (5 bases). The V gene's germline CDR1 is SGHTA and CDR2 FQGNSA. The CDR3 extends over 15 amino acids. Deletions cut 3 bases from V and 3 bases from J, with 15 bases between. CDR3 amino acids: CASSFLGVGIYEQYF. Here the CDR3 DNA reads TGTGCCAGCAGCTTCCTCGGGGTTGGGATCTACGAGCAGTACTTC.

This clone was counted a few times. The CDR3: CASSYSIGELDEQYF. The CDR3 nucleotides read TGTGCCAGCAGTTACTCGATTGGGGAGCTGGACGAGCAGTACTTC. The V call is TRBV6-5, the J call TRBJ2-7; possibly TRBD2 for D (5 bases). Trimming removed 0 bases from V and 5 bases from J, with 14 bases in between. The CDR3 has 15 amino acids. Germline CDR1 is MNHEY and CDR2 is SVGAGI.

The chain couples TRBV27 to TRBJ2-7; D is possibly TRBD1 (6 bases). V was cut by 4 bases and J by 3 bases, with 10 bases left in between. CDR3 length: 13 amino acids. The germline gives CDR1 MNHEY, CDR2 SMNVEV (reference sequence). The CDR3 bases are TGTGCCAGCAGTTCAGGGGTCCTCTACGAGCAGTACTTC. Its protein is CASSSGVLYEQYF.